This TCR beta chain was captured in a study of blood T cell repertoires in COVID-19. Germline V gives CDR1 LNHDA, CDR2 SQIVND (reference sequence). Trimming pared 4 bases from V and 2 bases from J, leaving 8 bases between. The CDR3 has 13 amino acids. Each participant's cohort was designated according to participant-reported clinical history. Clones were sequenced by immunoSEQ multiplex PCR, and TCRdb holds only the in-frame ones, with some missing. The sample lists about 210,000 clones, approximately 86% occurring once. Source material: PBMCs or T cells enriched from blood (not recorded which). The TCR was taken from a man aged 18 to 29 with acute COVID-19. This sequence joins TRBV19 and TRBJ2-5; possibly TRBD1 for D (6 bases). CDR3 amino acids: CASSTGVQETQYF. CDR3 nucleotide sequence: TGTGCCAGTAGTACAGGGGTTCAAGAGACCCAGTACTTC.